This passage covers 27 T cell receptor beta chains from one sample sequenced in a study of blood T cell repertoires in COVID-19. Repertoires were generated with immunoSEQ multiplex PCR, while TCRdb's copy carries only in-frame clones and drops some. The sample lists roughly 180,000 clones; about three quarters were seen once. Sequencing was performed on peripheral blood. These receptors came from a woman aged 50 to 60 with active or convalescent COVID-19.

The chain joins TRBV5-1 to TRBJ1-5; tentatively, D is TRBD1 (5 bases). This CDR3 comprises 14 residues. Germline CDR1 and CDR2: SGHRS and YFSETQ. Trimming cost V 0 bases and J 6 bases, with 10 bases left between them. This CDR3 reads CASSLDTGGQPQHF. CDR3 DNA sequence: TGCGCCAGCAGCTTGGATACCGGGGGTCAGCCCCAGCATTTT.

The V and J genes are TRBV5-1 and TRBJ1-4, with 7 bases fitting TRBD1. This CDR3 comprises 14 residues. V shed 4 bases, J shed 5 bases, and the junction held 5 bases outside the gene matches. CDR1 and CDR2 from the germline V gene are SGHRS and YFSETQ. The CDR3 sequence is CASSQTGWNEKLFF. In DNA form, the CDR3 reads TGCGCCAGCAGCCAGACAGGGTGGAATGAAAAACTGTTTTTT.

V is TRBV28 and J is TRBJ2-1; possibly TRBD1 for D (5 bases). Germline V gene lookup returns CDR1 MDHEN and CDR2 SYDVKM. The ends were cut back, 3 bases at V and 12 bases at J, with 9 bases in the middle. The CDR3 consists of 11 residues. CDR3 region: CASSFAGLQFF. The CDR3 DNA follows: TGTGCCAGCAGTTTTGCAGGGTTGCAGTTCTTC.

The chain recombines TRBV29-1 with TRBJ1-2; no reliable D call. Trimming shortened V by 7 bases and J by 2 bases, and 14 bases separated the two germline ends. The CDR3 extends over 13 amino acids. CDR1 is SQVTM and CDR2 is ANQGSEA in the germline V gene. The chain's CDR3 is CSAASTANYGYTF. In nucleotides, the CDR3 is TGCAGCGCCGCTTCTACAGCAAACTATGGCTACACCTTC.

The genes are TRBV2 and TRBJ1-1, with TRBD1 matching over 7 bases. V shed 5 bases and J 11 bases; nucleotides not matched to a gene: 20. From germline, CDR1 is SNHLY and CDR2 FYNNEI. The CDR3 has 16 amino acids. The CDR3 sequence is CASSPRRTGRDRGAFF. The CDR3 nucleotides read TGTGCCAGCAGTCCACGCAGGACAGGTCGCGACCGAGGGGCTTTCTTT.

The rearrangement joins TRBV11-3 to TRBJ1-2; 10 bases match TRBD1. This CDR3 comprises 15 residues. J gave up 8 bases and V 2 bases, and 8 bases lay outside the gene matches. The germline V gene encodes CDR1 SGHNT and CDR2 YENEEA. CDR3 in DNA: TGTGCCAGCAGCTTAAAGGGACAGGGGTCCGTGGGCTACACCTTC. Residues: CASSLKGQGSVGYTF.

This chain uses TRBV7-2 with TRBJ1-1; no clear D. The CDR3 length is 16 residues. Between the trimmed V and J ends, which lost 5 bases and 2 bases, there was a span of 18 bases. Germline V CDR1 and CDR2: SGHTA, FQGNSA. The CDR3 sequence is CASSKGGGQSNTEAFF. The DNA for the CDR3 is TGTGCCAGCAGCAAAGGAGGAGGGCAGTCAAACACTGAAGCTTTCTTT.

This CDR3 reads CASGPSREGETQYF. The DNA of the CDR3 is TGTGCCAGCGGGCCTAGTAGGGAGGGAGAGACCCAGTACTTC. This chain joins TRBV6-5 and TRBJ2-5, with 7 bases lining up with TRBD2. The CDR3 loop spans 14 amino acids. Trimming took 8 bases from V and 4 from J; bases not matched to a gene: 10. The V gene's germline CDR1 is MNHEY and CDR2 SVGAGI.

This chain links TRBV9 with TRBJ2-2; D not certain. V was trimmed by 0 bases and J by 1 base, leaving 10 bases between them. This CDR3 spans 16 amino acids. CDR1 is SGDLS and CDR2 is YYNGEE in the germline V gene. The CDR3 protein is CASSVGRQENTGELFF. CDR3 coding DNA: TGTGCCAGCAGCGTAGGGCGTCAGGAGAACACCGGGGAGCTGTTTTTT.

This CDR3 reads CASSLAEYSPGVQYF. CDR3 nucleotides: TGCGCCAGCAGCTTGGCCGAATACAGCCCAGGGGTCCAGTACTTC. This chain uses TRBV5-1 with TRBJ2-5; tentatively, D is TRBD1 (6 bases). Looked up from germline, CDR1 is SGHRS and CDR2 is YFSETQ. The length of the CDR3 is 15 residues. Trimming took 0 bases from V and 10 from J, leaving 19 bases between them.

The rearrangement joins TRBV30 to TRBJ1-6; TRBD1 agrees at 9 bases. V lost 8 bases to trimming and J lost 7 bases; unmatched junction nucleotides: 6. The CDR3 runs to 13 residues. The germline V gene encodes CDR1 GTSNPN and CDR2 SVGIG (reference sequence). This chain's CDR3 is CATSGQGNSPLHF. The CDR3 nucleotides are TGTGCCACATCGGGACAGGGAAATTCACCCCTCCACTTT.

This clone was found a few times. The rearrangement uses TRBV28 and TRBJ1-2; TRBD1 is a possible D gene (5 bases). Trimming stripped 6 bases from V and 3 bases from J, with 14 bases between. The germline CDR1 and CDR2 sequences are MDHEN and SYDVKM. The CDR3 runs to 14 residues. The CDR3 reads CASSHPGGDYGYTF. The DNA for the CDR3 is TGTGCCAGCAGCCACCCCGGGGGGGACTATGGCTACACCTTC.

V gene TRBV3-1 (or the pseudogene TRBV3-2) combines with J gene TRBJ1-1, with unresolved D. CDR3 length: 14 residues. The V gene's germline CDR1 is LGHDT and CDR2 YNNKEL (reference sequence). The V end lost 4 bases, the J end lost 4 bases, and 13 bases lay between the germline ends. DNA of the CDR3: TGTGCCAGCAGCCCCCAAAAGAGAAGCACTGAAGCTTTCTTT. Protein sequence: CASSPQKRSTEAFF.

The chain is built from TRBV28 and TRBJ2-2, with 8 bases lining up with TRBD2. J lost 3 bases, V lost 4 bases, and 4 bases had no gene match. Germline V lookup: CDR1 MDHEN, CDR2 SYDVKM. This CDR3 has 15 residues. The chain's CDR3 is CASSSGGEHTGELFF. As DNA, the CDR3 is TGTGCCAGCAGTTCGGGAGGGGAACACACCGGGGAGCTGTTTTTT.

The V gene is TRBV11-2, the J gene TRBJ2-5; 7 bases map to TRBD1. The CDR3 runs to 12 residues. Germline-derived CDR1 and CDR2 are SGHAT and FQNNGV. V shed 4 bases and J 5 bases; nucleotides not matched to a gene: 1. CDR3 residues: CASSSTGETQYF. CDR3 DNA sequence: TGTGCCAGCAGCTCGACAGGGGAGACCCAGTACTTC.

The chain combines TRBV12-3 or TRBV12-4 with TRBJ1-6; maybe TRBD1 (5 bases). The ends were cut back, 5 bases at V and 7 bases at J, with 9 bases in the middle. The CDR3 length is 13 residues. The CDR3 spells CASSGSGNSPLHF. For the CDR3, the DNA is TGTGCCAGCAGTGGGTCAGGGAATTCACCCCTCCACTTT.

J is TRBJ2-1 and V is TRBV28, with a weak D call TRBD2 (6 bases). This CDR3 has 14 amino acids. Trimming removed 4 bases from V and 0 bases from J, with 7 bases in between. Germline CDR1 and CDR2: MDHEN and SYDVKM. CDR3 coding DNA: TGTGCCAGCAGTTACGGGGGCTCCTACAATGAGCAGTTCTTC. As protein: CASSYGGSYNEQFF. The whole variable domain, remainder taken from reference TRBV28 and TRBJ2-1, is DVKVTQSSRYLVKRTGEKVFLECVQDMDHENMFWYRQDPGLGLRLIYFSYDVKMKEKGDIPEGYSVSREKKERFSLILESASTNQTSMYLCASSYGGSYNEQFFGPGTRLTVL.

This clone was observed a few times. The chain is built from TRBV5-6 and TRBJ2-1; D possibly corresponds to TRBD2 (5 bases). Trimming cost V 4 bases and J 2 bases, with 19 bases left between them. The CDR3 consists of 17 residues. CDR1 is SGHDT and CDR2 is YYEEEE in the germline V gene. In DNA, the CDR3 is TGTGCCAGCAGCCCCAAAGACTACCTGCTTACCTACAATGAGCAGTTCTTC. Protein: CASSPKDYLLTYNEQFF.

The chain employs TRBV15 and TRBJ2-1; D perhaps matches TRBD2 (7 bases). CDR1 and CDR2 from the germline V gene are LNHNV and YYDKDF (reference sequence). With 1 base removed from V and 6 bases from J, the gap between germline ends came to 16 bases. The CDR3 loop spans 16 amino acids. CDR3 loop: CATSRGGAGEGNEQFF. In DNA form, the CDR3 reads TGTGCCACCAGCAGAGGGGGGGCGGGAGAGGGCAATGAGCAGTTCTTC.

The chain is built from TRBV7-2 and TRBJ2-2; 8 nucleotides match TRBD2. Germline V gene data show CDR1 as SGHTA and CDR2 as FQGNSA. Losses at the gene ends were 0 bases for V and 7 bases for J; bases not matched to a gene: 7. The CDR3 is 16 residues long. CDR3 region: CASSLAPGLGVGELFF. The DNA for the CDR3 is TGTGCCAGCAGCTTAGCTCCGGGACTAGGCGTCGGGGAGCTGTTTTTT.

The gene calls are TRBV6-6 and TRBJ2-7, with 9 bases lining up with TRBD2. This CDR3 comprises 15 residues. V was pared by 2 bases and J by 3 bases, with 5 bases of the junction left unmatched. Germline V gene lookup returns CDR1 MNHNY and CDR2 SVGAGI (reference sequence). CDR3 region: CASSYVSGGNYEQYF. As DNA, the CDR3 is TGTGCCAGCAGTTACGTAAGCGGGGGGAACTACGAGCAGTACTTC.

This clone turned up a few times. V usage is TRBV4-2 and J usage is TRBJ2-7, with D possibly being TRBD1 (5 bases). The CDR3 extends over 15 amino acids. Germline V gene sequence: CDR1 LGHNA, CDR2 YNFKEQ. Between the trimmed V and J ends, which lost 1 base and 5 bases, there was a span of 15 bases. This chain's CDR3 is CASSQGRVTENEQYF. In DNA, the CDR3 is TGTGCCAGCAGCCAAGGAAGGGTGACAGAGAACGAGCAGTACTTC.

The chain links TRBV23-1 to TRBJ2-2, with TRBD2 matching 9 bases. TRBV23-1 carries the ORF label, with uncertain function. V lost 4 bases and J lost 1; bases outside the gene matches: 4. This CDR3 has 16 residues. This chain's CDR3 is CASSRGRAGNTGELFF. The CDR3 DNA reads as TGCGCCAGCAGTCGCGGGAGGGCTGGGAACACCGGGGAGCTGTTTTTT.

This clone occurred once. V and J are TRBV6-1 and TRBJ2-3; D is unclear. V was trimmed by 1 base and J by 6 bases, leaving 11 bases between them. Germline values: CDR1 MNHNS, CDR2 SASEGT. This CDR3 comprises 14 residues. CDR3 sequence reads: CASSEGARWDTQYF. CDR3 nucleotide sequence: TGTGCCAGCAGTGAAGGGGCCCGTTGGGATACGCAGTATTTT.

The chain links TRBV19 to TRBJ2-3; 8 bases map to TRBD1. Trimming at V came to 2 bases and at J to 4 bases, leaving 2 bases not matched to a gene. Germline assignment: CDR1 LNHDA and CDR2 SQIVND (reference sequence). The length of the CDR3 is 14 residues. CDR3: CASSIQGAPDTQYF. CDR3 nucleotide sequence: TGTGCCAGTAGTATACAGGGGGCCCCAGATACGCAGTATTTT.

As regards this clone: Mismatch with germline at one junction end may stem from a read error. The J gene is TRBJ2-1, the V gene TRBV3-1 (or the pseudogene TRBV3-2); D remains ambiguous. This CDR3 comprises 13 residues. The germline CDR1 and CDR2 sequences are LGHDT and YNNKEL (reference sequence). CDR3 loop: CASSQDFSQTLVF. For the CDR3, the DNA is TGTGCCAGCAGCCAAGATTTCAGTCAAACCCTGGTCTTC.

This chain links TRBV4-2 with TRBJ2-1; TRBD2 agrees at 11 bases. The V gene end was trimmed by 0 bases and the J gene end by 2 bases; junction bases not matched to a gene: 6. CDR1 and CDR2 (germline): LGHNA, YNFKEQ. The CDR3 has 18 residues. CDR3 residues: CASSQDVSGRGAYNEQFF. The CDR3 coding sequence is TGTGCCAGCAGCCAAGATGTTAGCGGGAGGGGCGCCTACAATGAGCAGTTCTTC.